The clone carrying this T cell receptor beta chain was observed a single time. These data originate in a study of T cell changes during pregnancy in multiple sclerosis. Germline V CDR1 and CDR2: SGHDT, YYEEEE. CDR3 length: 15 amino acids. Trimming removed 2 bases from V and 3 bases from J; junction bases left unmatched: 6. TCRdb's table, derived via immunoSEQ multiplex PCR, lists solely in-frame clones and lacks some. Here the sample spans roughly 90,000 clones, approximately 95% being singletons. The material sequenced was peripheral blood, taken in the first trimester of pregnancy. The rearrangement uses TRBV5-6 and TRBJ1-1; TRBD1 matches 8 bases. This receptor was taken from a female donor with multiple sclerosis, enrolled in a pregnancy study. The CDR3 coding sequence is TGTGCCAGCAGCTTCCCCGGACAGGGCTACACTGAAGCTTTCTTT. Its protein is CASSFPGQGYTEAFF.